The 23 T cell receptor beta chains presented below share a single source sample, sequenced in a study of blood T cell repertoires in COVID-19. Clones were read by immunoSEQ multiplex PCR, and TCRdb kept only the in-frame ones, dropping some. Of roughly 100,000 clones listed, approximately 78% are singletons. The specimen sequenced was peripheral blood. The receptors stem from a woman older than 75 with acute or convalescent COVID-19.

The chain couples TRBV5-4 to TRBJ1-2, with TRBD1 matching over 7 bases. The V gene end was trimmed by 1 base and the J gene end by 6 bases; junction bases not matched to a gene: 6. There are 14 residues in the CDR3. The germline V gene has CDR1 SGHNT and CDR2 YYREEE (reference sequence). Here the CDR3 reads CASSLIGGRDGYTF. In DNA form, the CDR3 reads TGTGCCAGCAGCTTGATAGGGGGCAGGGATGGCTACACCTTC. The full variable domain, rest sourced from reference TRBV5-4 and TRBJ1-2, is ETGVTQSPTHLIKTRGQQVTLRCSSQSGHNTVSWYQQALGQGPQFIFQYYREEENGRGNFPPRFSGLQFPNYSSELNVNALELDDSALYLCASSLIGGRDGYTFGSGTRLTVV.

The rearrangement links TRBV6-2 or TRBV6-3 to TRBJ2-7; 12 bases are a match to TRBD2. This CDR3 comprises 13 residues. Germline V gene data show CDR1 as MNHEY and CDR2 as SVGEGT. With V trimmed by 2 bases and J by 10 bases, 3 bases remained unmatched. The CDR3 is CASSYRTSGIQYF. The CDR3 nucleotides read TGTGCCAGCAGTTACCGGACTAGCGGGATACAGTACTTC.

V and J are TRBV3-1 (or the pseudogene TRBV3-2) and TRBJ2-3; 7 bases map to TRBD2. V gave up 4 bases and J gave up 0 bases; unmatched junction bases: 10. This CDR3 has 17 amino acids. Germline V gives CDR1 LGHDT, CDR2 YNNKEL (reference sequence). The CDR3 DNA sequence: TGTGCCAGCAGCCGGGGGGAGCGGGGCACTAGCACAGATACGCAGTATTTT. This translates into CASSRGERGTSTDTQYF.

The genes are TRBV10-3 and TRBJ1-5, with 8 bases that match TRBD1. The J segment lost 0 bases and the V segment lost 6 bases, leaving 7 bases of the junction unmatched. CDR1 ENHRY and CDR2 SYGVKD come from the germline V gene. The CDR3 contains 16 residues. CDR3 bases: TGTGCCATCAGCGCCGGGACAGGTTATAGCAATCAGCCCCAGCATTTT. Its translation is CAISAGTGYSNQPQHF.

V usage is TRBV7-9 and J usage is TRBJ2-3; D is perhaps TRBD2 (6 bases). V was trimmed by 1 base and J by 1 base, leaving 6 bases between them. Germline CDR1 and CDR2: SEHNR and FQNEAQ (reference sequence). The CDR3 is made up of 14 amino acids. CDR3 sequence: CASSLERGTDTQYF. The CDR3 nucleotides read TGTGCCAGCAGCTTAGAGCGGGGCACAGATACGCAGTATTTT.

The CDR3 bases are TGTGCCAGCAGTTTACAGGGATCTAATGAGCAGTTCTTC. Its translation is CASSLQGSNEQFF. The chain couples TRBV12-3 or TRBV12-4 to TRBJ2-1; a weak D match, TRBD1 (5 bases). The CDR3 loop spans 13 amino acids. V dropped 2 bases and J dropped 7 bases, with 9 bases sitting between them.

The chain is built from TRBV7-2 and TRBJ2-1; D remains ambiguous. The CDR3 runs to 13 residues. Germline V lookup: CDR1 SGHTA, CDR2 FQGNSA. The V end was cut by 1 base, the J end by 5 bases, with 6 bases between. The CDR3 coding sequence is TGTGCCAGCAGCTTAGGAATAGACAATGAGCAGTTCTTC. Its translation is CASSLGIDNEQFF.

V and J are TRBV6-5 and TRBJ2-2; 7 nucleotides agree with TRBD1. Germline loops: CDR1 MNHEY, CDR2 SVGAGI. J lost 6 bases, V lost 6 bases, and 7 bases had no gene match. The CDR3 extends over 14 amino acids. The CDR3 nucleotides read TGTGCCAGCAGATCACTACAGGGGTCCGGGGAGCTGTTTTTT. Translated: CASRSLQGSGELFF.

The sample holds one count of this clone. The CDR3 is CSVVGPGAGDEKLFF. CDR3 in DNA: TGCAGCGTTGTGGGCCCGGGGGCGGGGGATGAAAAACTGTTTTTT. The chain links TRBV29-1 to TRBJ1-4; maybe TRBD1 (6 bases). Germline V gene sequence: CDR1 SQVTM, CDR2 ANQGSEA. The CDR3 consists of 15 residues. The ends were cut back, 4 bases at V and 6 bases at J, with 18 bases in the middle.

There are a few counts of this clone. The V gene is TRBV27, the J gene TRBJ2-1; D is unresolved. CDR1 is MNHEY, CDR2 SMNVEV, per germline (reference sequence). Between the trimmed V and J ends, which lost 5 bases and 0 bases, there was a span of 11 bases. The CDR3 consists of 15 residues. Here the CDR3 reads CASSRSLSSYNEQFF. CDR3 DNA: TGTGCCAGCAGTCGATCTTTGAGCTCCTACAATGAGCAGTTCTTC.

CDR3 sequence (DNA): TGCAGCGTTGAGAGGGTCGGGGGAAACGGCTACACCTTC. Protein: CSVERVGGNGYTF. The V gene is TRBV29-1, the J gene TRBJ1-2, with D possibly TRBD1 on 5 matching bases. Germline CDR1 reads SQVTM; CDR2 reads ANQGSEA. Trimming shortened V by 3 bases and J by 8 bases, and 16 bases separated the two germline ends. The CDR3 length is 13 residues. The full variable domain, completed using reference TRBV29-1 and TRBJ1-2, is SAVISQKPSRDICQRGTSLTIQCQVDSQVTMMFWYRQQPGQSLTLIATANQGSEATYESGFVIDKFPISRPNLTFSTLTVSNMSPEDSSIYLCSVERVGGNGYTFGSGTRLTVV.

The rearrangement links TRBV9 to TRBJ2-1, with 9 bases aligning to TRBD1. V was clipped by 0 bases and J by 7 bases; unmatched bases: 5. CDR3 length equals 15 residues. Germline assignment: CDR1 SGDLS and CDR2 YYNGEE. The CDR3 region is CASSVGGQGFNEQFF. As DNA, the CDR3 is TGTGCCAGCAGCGTAGGGGGACAGGGATTTAATGAGCAGTTCTTC.

The rearrangement links TRBV27 to TRBJ2-7, with 10 nucleotides matching TRBD1. The CDR3 extends over 15 amino acids. J lost 2 bases, V lost 5 bases, and 6 bases had no gene match. Germline lookup yields CDR1 MNHEY and CDR2 SMNVEV (reference sequence). CDR3 nucleotides: TGTGCCAGCAGTGCCCCGGGACAGGGGACCTACGAGCAGTACTTC. It specifies CASSAPGQGTYEQYF.

The chain uses TRBV7-2 and TRBJ2-3; the D gene is possibly TRBD2 (5 bases). CDR1 SGHTA and CDR2 FQGNSA come from the germline V gene. CDR3 size: 14 residues. V gave up 7 bases and J gave up 4 bases, with 15 bases separating them. DNA for the CDR3: TGTGCCAGCACCCGGCGACCAGCGGCAGATACGCAGTATTTT. Translated: CASTRRPAADTQYF. The complete variable domain, with remaining parts taken from reference TRBV7-2 and TRBJ2-3, reads GAGVSQSPSNKVTEKGKDVELRCDPISGHTALYWYRQSLGQGLEFLIYFQGNSAPDKSGLPSDRFSAERTGGSVSTLTIQRTQQEDSAVYLCASTRRPAADTQYFGPGTRLTVL.

The rearrangement uses TRBV11-1 and TRBJ1-5; the D is unclear. V was pared by 3 bases and J by 5 bases, with 8 bases between. CDR3 length: 13 residues. The germline V gene has CDR1 SGHAT and CDR2 FQDESV (reference sequence). The DNA for the CDR3 is TGTGCCAGCAGCTTGACAAGAGATCAGCCCCAGCATTTT. It is translated as CASSLTRDQPQHF. Filled out from reference TRBV11-1 and TRBJ1-5, the complete variable domain reads EAEVAQSPRYKITEKSQAVAFWCDPISGHATLYWYRQILGQGPELLVQFQDESVVDDSQLPKDRFSAERLKGVDSTLKIQPAELGDSAMYLCASSLTRDQPQHFGDGTRLSIL.

The rearrangement joins TRBV28 to TRBJ2-1; 9 positions agree with TRBD2. J gave up 7 bases and V 11 bases, and 12 bases lay outside the gene matches. The CDR3 is made up of 14 amino acids. CDR1 and CDR2 (germline): MDHEN, SYDVKM. Here the CDR3 reads CASRESGRSNEQFF. DNA of the CDR3: TGTGCCTCCCGGGAAAGCGGGAGGTCGAATGAGCAGTTCTTC.

The chain uses TRBV3-1 (or the pseudogene TRBV3-2) and TRBJ2-1; 12 bases fit TRBD2. V lost 7 bases, J lost 5 bases, and 3 bases stayed unmatched. The CDR3 is made up of 14 amino acids. Germline values: CDR1 LGHDT, CDR2 YNNKEL (reference sequence). CDR3 protein: CASTLAGGHNEQFF. CDR3 nucleotide sequence: TGTGCCAGCACCCTAGCGGGAGGGCACAATGAGCAGTTCTTC.

The table lists this clone with a few counts. The V and J genes are TRBV28 and TRBJ1-3; TRBD1 is a possible D gene (6 bases). Germline CDR1 reads MDHEN; CDR2 reads SYDVKM. The CDR3 runs to 15 residues. Deletions cut 4 bases from V and 1 base from J, with 11 bases between. Written as DNA, the CDR3 is TGTGCCAGCAGTTACAGGGTTCTTTCTGGAAACACCATATATTTT. The encoded protein is CASSYRVLSGNTIYF.

The chain recombines TRBV11-2 with TRBJ2-7, with 8 bases identical to TRBD1. CDR1 and CDR2 from the germline V gene are SGHAT and FQNNGV. Trimming at V came to 5 bases and at J to 3 bases, leaving 3 bases not matched to a gene. CDR3 length: 13 amino acids. The chain's CDR3 is CASSPGTGYEQYF. The CDR3 DNA reads as TGTGCCAGCAGCCCAGGGACAGGCTACGAGCAGTACTTC.

In DNA form, the CDR3 reads TGTGCCAGCAGCTTAACGGAGATGAGGAACACTGAAGCTTTCTTT. Translating gives CASSLTEMRNTEAFF. The chain is built from TRBV7-8 and TRBJ1-1; D gene uncertain. Germline V gene lookup returns CDR1 SGHVS and CDR2 FQNEAQ. The CDR3 contains 15 residues. Between the trimmed V and J ends, which lost 2 bases and 1 base, there was a span of 11 bases.

In this sample, this clone turned up once. The J gene is TRBJ2-2, the V gene TRBV7-6; the match to TRBD2 covers 10 bases. Unmatched junction bases numbered 1, after V lost 4 bases and J lost 5 bases. The CDR3 consists of 14 residues. Germline CDR1 SGHVS, CDR2 FNYEAQ. CDR3 sequence (DNA): TGTGCCAGCAGCTCAGCGGGAGGGACCGGGGAGCTGTTTTTT. It yields the protein CASSSAGGTGELFF.

CDR3 DNA: TGTGCCAGCAGTCCAAGCGGGCATCCGAACACTGAAGCTTTCTTT. Protein: CASSPSGHPNTEAFF. The chain carries TRBV6-2 or TRBV6-3 and TRBJ1-1; D unclear. V was pared by 5 bases and J by 1 base, with 14 bases between. From germline, CDR1 is MNHEY and CDR2 SVGEGT. The CDR3 is 15 residues long.

V and J are TRBV27 and TRBJ2-1, with 9 positions matching TRBD2. The CDR3 totals 12 residues. Germline lookup yields CDR1 MNHEY and CDR2 SMNVEV (reference sequence). The CDR3 nucleotides are TGTATAGCGGGAGTTGTTAGCAATGAGCAGTTCTTC. Amino acid sequence: CIAGVVSNEQFF.